These 30 T cell receptor beta chains came from one sample sequenced in a study of long-term antiretroviral therapy in people with HIV. Investigators performed immunoSEQ version v3.0 at survey level. Using immunoSEQ multiplex PCR, the repertoire was profiled, and TCRdb retains in-frame clones only, with some absent. The sample shows some 34,000 clones, about 85% of them seen only once. This specimen was unsorted PBMCs, taken 1.9 years after starting antiretroviral therapy. These receptors all come from a young man with HIV.

The J gene is TRBJ2-2, the V gene TRBV29-1; D is ambiguous. This CDR3 is built from 14 residues. The germline CDR1 and CDR2 sequences are SQVTM and ANQGSEA. V was shortened by 4 bases and J by 0 bases, with 9 bases between the two germline ends. The CDR3 DNA sequence: TGCAGCGTTGTTAAGGAACCGAACACCGGGGAGCTGTTTTTT. Its translation: CSVVKEPNTGELFF.

This clone was observed once. The chain couples TRBV6-5 to TRBJ1-4, with D possibly matching TRBD1 (6 bases). The CDR3 spans 15 residues. Germline CDR1 MNHEY, CDR2 SVGAGI. V was pared by 0 bases and J by 4 bases, with 9 bases between. CDR3 in DNA: TGTGCCAGCAGTTACTCCGGACAGCGTAATGAAAAACTGTTTTTT. This encodes CASSYSGQRNEKLFF.

This clone occurred a few times. The chain couples TRBV10-1 to TRBJ2-3; D uncertain. Germline CDR1 and CDR2: WNHNN and SYGVQD (reference sequence). Trimming left V 7 bases short and J 6 bases short, with 14 bases between. The CDR3 is made up of 13 amino acids. DNA of the CDR3: TGCGCCAGCAACGCCCGCGGTCAGGATACGCAGTATTTT. Encoded protein: CASNARGQDTQYF.

The chain carries TRBV4-2 and TRBJ2-5; 8 nucleotides agree with TRBD1. The CDR3 extends over 14 amino acids. CDR1 and CDR2 (germline): LGHNA, YNFKEQ. The V gene end was trimmed by 2 bases and the J gene end by 7 bases; junction bases not matched to a gene: 6. Here the CDR3 reads CASSQRTGPGTQYF. The CDR3 nucleotides read TGTGCCAGCAGCCAACGGACAGGGCCCGGGACCCAGTACTTC.

The J gene is TRBJ1-3, the V gene TRBV7-6; TRBD1 is a possible D gene (5 bases). There are 17 residues in the CDR3. The germline V and J ends were trimmed by 5 bases and 7 bases, with 24 bases remaining between them. The germline CDR1 and CDR2 sequences are SGHVS and FNYEAQ. DNA of the CDR3: TGTGCCAGCAGCAAGCGGGACGGACGGCTGAGCAGGAACACCATATATTTT. This encodes CASSKRDGRLSRNTIYF.

This clone has only one observation. The chain combines TRBV7-9 with TRBJ2-3; 8 bases fit TRBD1. The V segment lost 5 bases and the J segment 2 bases; nucleotides outside the gene matches: 3. This CDR3 is 14 amino acids long. Germline V gives CDR1 SEHNR, CDR2 FQNEAQ (reference sequence). The CDR3 DNA is TGTGCCAGCAGCCGGGGACAGGACACAGATACGCAGTATTTT. Protein sequence: CASSRGQDTDTQYF.

The chain couples TRBV6-1 to TRBJ1-2; TRBD1 might be the D (6 bases). Germline V gene data show CDR1 as MNHNS and CDR2 as SASEGT. Trimming cost V 8 bases and J 8 bases, with 24 bases left between them. This CDR3 is 15 amino acids long. CDR3 amino acids: CASRLGAGAPSGYTF. Here the CDR3 DNA reads TGTGCCAGCCGACTCGGGGCAGGGGCCCCTTCGGGCTACACCTTC.

J is TRBJ2-3 and V is TRBV13, with 8 bases identical to TRBD2. V gave up 4 bases and J gave up 6 bases; unmatched junction bases: 15. CDR3 length: 17 amino acids. Germline-derived CDR1 and CDR2 are PRHDT and FYEKMQ (reference sequence). CDR3 nucleotide sequence: TGTGCCAGCAGCTCACCCAGGGGACTAGATGGGGGGGATACGCAGTATTTT. Amino acid sequence: CASSSPRGLDGGDTQYF.

V gene TRBV6-6 combines with J gene TRBJ1-6; TRBD1 aligns across 8 bases. Trimming removed 6 bases from V and 6 bases from J; junction bases left unmatched: 10. The CDR3 spans 16 residues. Per germline, CDR1 MNHNY and CDR2 SVGAGI (reference sequence). The CDR3 DNA is TGTGCCAGCAGCCGAACCAGGGGGCGCTTTAATTCACCCCTCCACTTT. Residues: CASSRTRGRFNSPLHF.

The V and J genes are TRBV18 and TRBJ2-7; maybe TRBD1 (5 bases). Germline V gene lookup returns CDR1 KGHSH and CDR2 LQKENI. V was trimmed by 2 bases and J by 5 bases, leaving 7 bases between them. The CDR3 loop spans 12 amino acids. The DNA of the CDR3 is TGTGCCAGCTCACCAGGGGCGAACGAGCAGTACTTC. This sequence encodes CASSPGANEQYF.

The chain joins TRBV5-1 to TRBJ1-2; D gene unclear. Germline V gene data show CDR1 as SGHRS and CDR2 as YFSETQ. CDR3 length: 17 amino acids. Trimming took 0 bases from V and 4 from J, leaving 19 bases between them. DNA of the CDR3: TGCGCCAGCAGCTTGGTCCCCGGGCTAACACGGGGCTATGGCTACACCTTC. Encoded protein: CASSLVPGLTRGYGYTF.

The chain combines TRBV25-1 with TRBJ2-2; 7 bases line up with TRBD1. The CDR3 totals 13 residues. Germline CDR1 MGHDK, CDR2 SYGVNS. V was clipped by 4 bases and J by 6 bases; unmatched bases: 2. The CDR3 coding sequence is TGTGCCAGCAGTGGACAGGGTCCCGGGGAGCTGTTTTTT. Protein: CASSGQGPGELFF.

The chain combines TRBV5-6 with TRBJ2-7; D might be TRBD1 (8 bases). The CDR3 runs 15 residues. V shed 3 bases and J shed 7 bases, with 20 bases lying between them. Germline V gene sequence: CDR1 SGHDT, CDR2 YYEEEE. CDR3 sequence reads: CASSSRTGRGGEQYF. DNA for the CDR3: TGTGCCAGCAGCTCCCGGACAGGGCGGGGAGGGGAGCAGTACTTC.

The chain uses TRBV6-5 and TRBJ1-1, with no clear D. Germline V CDR1 and CDR2: MNHEY, SVGAGI. Trimming took 2 bases from V and 1 from J, leaving 8 bases between them. The CDR3 totals 14 residues. CDR3 DNA: TGTGCCAGCAGTTACAGGAGTCCGAACACTGAAGCTTTCTTT. The encoded protein is CASSYRSPNTEAFF.

V usage is TRBV28 and J usage is TRBJ1-6; tentatively, D is TRBD1 (6 bases). The CDR3 is made up of 17 amino acids. Trimming removed 6 bases from V and 5 bases from J, with 20 bases in between. Germline V lookup: CDR1 MDHEN, CDR2 SYDVKM. The CDR3 nucleotides are TGTGCCAGCAGACCCTCTGGGGGCTGGGGTAATAATTCACCCCTCCACTTT. Translation gives CASRPSGGWGNNSPLHF. The full variable domain, completed using reference TRBV28 and TRBJ1-6, is DVKVTQSSRYLVKRTGEKVFLECVQDMDHENMFWYRQDPGLGLRLIYFSYDVKMKEKGDIPEGYSVSREKKERFSLILESASTNQTSMYLCASRPSGGWGNNSPLHFGNGTRLTVT.

This clone was seen only once. The rearrangement links TRBV27 to TRBJ1-6; no reliable D call. CDR3 size: 12 residues. Germline assignment: CDR1 MNHEY and CDR2 SMNVEV (reference sequence). V lost 10 bases and J 9 bases, leaving 13 bases between the germline ends. The CDR3 loop reads CATRATGSPLHF. The CDR3 nucleotides read TGTGCCACCCGCGCCACTGGTTCACCCCTCCACTTT.

The V and J genes are TRBV27 and TRBJ1-3; tentative D call: TRBD1 (5 bases). Trimming shortened V by 6 bases and J by 4 bases, and 28 bases separated the two germline ends. The CDR3 extends over 19 amino acids. Germline CDR1 reads MNHEY; CDR2 reads SMNVEV (reference sequence). CDR3 nucleotides: TGTGCCAGCAGCCCTACCTCCGTGCGGGGGGTAGGATCCGGAAACACCATATATTTT. Encoded protein: CASSPTSVRGVGSGNTIYF.

This clone was recorded a few times. The chain uses TRBV19 and TRBJ1-5; D remains unclear. The CDR3 has 17 residues. Germline loops: CDR1 LNHDA, CDR2 SQIVND (reference sequence). V was pared by 3 bases and J by 7 bases, with 22 bases between. CDR3 loop: CASSITEAGALRQPQHF. The CDR3 DNA sequence: TGTGCCAGTAGTATTACAGAAGCAGGCGCCCTAAGGCAGCCCCAGCATTTT. The complete variable domain, with remaining parts taken from reference TRBV19 and TRBJ1-5, reads DGGITQSPKYLFRKEGQNVTLSCEQNLNHDAMYWYRQDPGQGLRLIYYSQIVNDFQKGDIAEGYSVSREKKESFPLTVTSAQKNPTAFYLCASSITEAGALRQPQHFGDGTRLSIL.

The rearrangement links TRBV7-8 to TRBJ2-7; no firm D call. The V and J ends lost 1 base and 3 bases respectively, with 16 bases between them. The CDR3 is 16 amino acids. From germline, CDR1 is SGHVS and CDR2 FQNEAQ. Here the CDR3 reads CASSLGSPRAFYEQYV. CDR3 bases: TGTGCCAGCAGCTTAGGCTCCCCTCGGGCCTTCTACGAGCAGTACGTC.

This chain links TRBV28 with TRBJ1-6; D possibly corresponds to TRBD1 (6 bases). The V end was cut by 8 bases, the J end by 8 bases, with 10 bases between. Per the germline V gene, CDR1 is MDHEN and CDR2 is SYDVKM. The CDR3 totals 12 residues. DNA of the CDR3: TGTGCCAGCGCCCAGGGGTATTCACCCCTCCACTTT. Translated: CASAQGYSPLHF.

This chain links TRBV7-3 with TRBJ2-2, with 8 bases lining up with TRBD1. The CDR3 length is 15 residues. V lost 5 bases to trimming and J lost 5 bases; unmatched junction nucleotides: 7. Germline loops: CDR1 SGHTA, CDR2 FQGTGA. The CDR3: CASSRRGLGTGELFF. The DNA for the CDR3 is TGTGCCAGCAGCCGCAGGGGGCTTGGGACCGGGGAGCTGTTTTTT.

The chain recombines TRBV6-5 with TRBJ1-1; TRBD1 is a possible D gene (5 bases). Per germline, CDR1 MNHEY and CDR2 SVGAGI. This CDR3 has 14 residues. Trimming pared 6 bases from V and 6 bases from J, leaving 17 bases between. As DNA, the CDR3 is TGTGCCAGCAGACAGAGAAACACGGGGGCTGAAGCTTTCTTT. Its translation is CASRQRNTGAEAFF.

The V and J genes are TRBV6-5 and TRBJ1-1; D is unclear. CDR1 and CDR2 from the germline V gene are MNHEY and SVGAGI. Trimming shortened V by 5 bases and J by 1 base, and 14 bases separated the two germline ends. There are 15 residues in the CDR3. The CDR3 DNA follows: TGTGCCAGCAGTCAACTTTCGGGGAGGAACACTGAAGCTTTCTTT. This sequence encodes CASSQLSGRNTEAFF.

This clone is medium-sized (0.01 to 0.1%). The rearrangement links TRBV4-2 to TRBJ1-2; no definite D call. Per germline, CDR1 LGHNA and CDR2 YNFKEQ. The CDR3 loop spans 14 amino acids. V was cut by 3 bases and J by 6 bases, with 14 bases left in between. The CDR3 is CASSHPAGPDGYTF. CDR3 coding DNA: TGTGCCAGCAGCCACCCCGCCGGCCCGGATGGCTACACCTTC.

The chain is built from TRBV2 and TRBJ2-1; no clear D. Germline CDR1 and CDR2: SNHLY and FYNNEI. The length of the CDR3 is 11 residues. The V and J ends lost 8 bases and 7 bases respectively, with 9 bases between them. The CDR3 protein is CASVTPNEQFF. CDR3 in DNA: TGTGCCAGCGTTACCCCGAATGAGCAGTTCTTC.

The rearrangement uses TRBV6-1 and TRBJ1-5, with D perhaps matching TRBD1 (5 bases). The CDR3 covers 15 residues. V dropped 4 bases and J dropped 6 bases, with 16 bases sitting between them. In germline, CDR1 is MNHNS, CDR2 SASEGT. CDR3 sequence (DNA): TGTGCCAGCAGTGGTTGGGAACCGGGGGGTCAGCCCCAGCATTTT. It specifies CASSGWEPGGQPQHF.

V usage is TRBV4-1 and J usage is TRBJ1-2; the match to TRBD1 covers 7 bases. After removal of 3 bases from V and 4 bases from J, the junction contained 11 bases not matched to a gene. The CDR3 spans 16 residues. Germline CDR1 reads MGHRA; CDR2 reads YSYEKL. The CDR3 reads CASSQAGTEGLYGYTF. The CDR3 DNA follows: TGCGCCAGCAGCCAGGCCGGGACAGAAGGTCTCTATGGCTACACCTTC.

V and J are TRBV27 and TRBJ1-5; 8 positions agree with TRBD1. The CDR3 is 14 residues long. Germline CDR1 MNHEY, CDR2 SMNVEV (reference sequence). The ends lost 5 bases at V and 4 bases at J; junction bases unmatched: 4. The CDR3 sequence is CASSPTGENQPQHF. DNA for the CDR3: TGTGCCAGCAGTCCGACAGGGGAGAATCAGCCCCAGCATTTT.

This clone was seen only once. The chain couples TRBV15 to TRBJ2-3; D remains ambiguous. This CDR3 is 12 amino acids long. CDR1 is LNHNV and CDR2 is YYDKDF in the germline V gene (reference sequence). Trimming removed 4 bases from V and 13 bases from J, with 15 bases in between. The DNA for the CDR3 is TGTGCCACCAGCACAGACCTCCTCGTAAAGTATTTT. It yields the protein CATSTDLLVKYF.

This chain joins TRBV6-1 and TRBJ2-3; D gene unclear. V lost 5 bases and J 0 bases, leaving 3 bases between the germline ends. In germline, CDR1 is MNHNS, CDR2 SASEGT. This CDR3 is built from 12 residues. Here the CDR3 reads CASSLSTDTQYF. DNA of the CDR3: TGTGCCAGCAGTCTGAGCACAGATACGCAGTATTTT.